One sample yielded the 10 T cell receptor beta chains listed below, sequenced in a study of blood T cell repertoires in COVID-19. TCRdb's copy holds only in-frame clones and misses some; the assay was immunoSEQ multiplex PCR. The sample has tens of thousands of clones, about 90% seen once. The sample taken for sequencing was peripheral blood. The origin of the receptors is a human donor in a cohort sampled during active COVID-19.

The CDR3 DNA reads as TGTGCCAGCGGCTTAACAGGGGGAACTGAAGCTTTCTTT. This translates into CASGLTGGTEAFF. The chain uses TRBV12-3 or TRBV12-4 and TRBJ1-1; 8 positions match TRBD1. The J segment lost 5 bases and the V segment lost 8 bases, leaving 7 bases of the junction unmatched. The CDR3 loop spans 13 amino acids.

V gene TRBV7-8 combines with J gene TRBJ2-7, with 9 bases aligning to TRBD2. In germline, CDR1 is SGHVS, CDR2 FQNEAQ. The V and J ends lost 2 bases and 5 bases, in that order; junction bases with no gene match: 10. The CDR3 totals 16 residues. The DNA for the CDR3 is TGTGCCAGCAGCTTAACCCCTGCTAGCGGGGCTGACGAGCAGTACTTC. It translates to CASSLTPASGADEQYF.

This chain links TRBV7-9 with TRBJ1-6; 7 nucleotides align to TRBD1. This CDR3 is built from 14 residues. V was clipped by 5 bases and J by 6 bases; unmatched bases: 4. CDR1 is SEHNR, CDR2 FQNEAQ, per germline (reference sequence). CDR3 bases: TGTGCCAGCAGCCAACAGGGGAGTAATTCACCCCTCCACTTT. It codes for CASSQQGSNSPLHF.

CDR3 bases: TGTGCCAGCAGTGAAAGACAGTACAATGAGCAGTTCTTC. Translating gives CASSERQYNEQFF. The chain recombines TRBV6-1 with TRBJ2-1; the D gene is possibly TRBD1 (5 bases). Germline-derived CDR1 and CDR2 are MNHNS and SASEGT. The CDR3 extends over 13 amino acids. Trimming stripped 2 bases from V and 4 bases from J, with 6 bases between.

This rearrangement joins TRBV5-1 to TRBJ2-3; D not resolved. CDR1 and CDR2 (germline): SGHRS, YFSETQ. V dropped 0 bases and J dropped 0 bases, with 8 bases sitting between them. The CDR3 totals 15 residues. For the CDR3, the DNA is TGCGCCAGCAGCTTGGACATCCCTAGCACAGATACGCAGTATTTT. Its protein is CASSLDIPSTDTQYF.

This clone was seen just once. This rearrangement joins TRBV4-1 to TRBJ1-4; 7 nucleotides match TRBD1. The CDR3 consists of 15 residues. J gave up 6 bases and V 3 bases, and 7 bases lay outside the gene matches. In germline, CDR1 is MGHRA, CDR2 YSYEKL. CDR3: CASSQTGSRDEKLFF. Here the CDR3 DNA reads TGCGCCAGCAGCCAGACAGGGTCTAGGGATGAAAAACTGTTTTTT.

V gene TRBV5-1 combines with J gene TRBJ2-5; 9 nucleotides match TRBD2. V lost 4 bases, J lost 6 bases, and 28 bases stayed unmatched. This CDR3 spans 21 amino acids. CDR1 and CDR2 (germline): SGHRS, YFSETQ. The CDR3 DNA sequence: TGCGCCAGCAGCAAAGGGGGACCGGGGACTAGCCTTTCACAACCCCAGCAGACCCAGTACTTC. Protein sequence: CASSKGGPGTSLSQPQQTQYF.

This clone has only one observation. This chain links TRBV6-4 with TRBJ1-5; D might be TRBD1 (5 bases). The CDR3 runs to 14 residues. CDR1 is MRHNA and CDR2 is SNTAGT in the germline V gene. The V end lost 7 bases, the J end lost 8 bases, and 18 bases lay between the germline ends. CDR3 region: CASNIPGRGEPQHF. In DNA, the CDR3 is TGTGCCAGCAACATACCGGGACGCGGGGAGCCCCAGCATTTT.

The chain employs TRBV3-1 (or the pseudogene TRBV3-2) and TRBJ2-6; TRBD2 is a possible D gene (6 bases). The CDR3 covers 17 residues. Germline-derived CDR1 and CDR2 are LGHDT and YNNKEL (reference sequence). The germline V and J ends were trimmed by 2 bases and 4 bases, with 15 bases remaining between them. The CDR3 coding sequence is TGTGCCAGCAGCCAATTCTTACTAGCCTCCGGGGCCAACGTCCTGACTTTC. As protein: CASSQFLLASGANVLTF.

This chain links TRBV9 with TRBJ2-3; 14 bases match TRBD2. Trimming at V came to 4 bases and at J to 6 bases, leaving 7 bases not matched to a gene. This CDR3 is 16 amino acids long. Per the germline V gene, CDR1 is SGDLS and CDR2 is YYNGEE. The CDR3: CASSSRTSGGSDTQYF. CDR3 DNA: TGTGCCAGCAGCTCACGGACTAGCGGGGGGAGCGATACGCAGTATTTT.